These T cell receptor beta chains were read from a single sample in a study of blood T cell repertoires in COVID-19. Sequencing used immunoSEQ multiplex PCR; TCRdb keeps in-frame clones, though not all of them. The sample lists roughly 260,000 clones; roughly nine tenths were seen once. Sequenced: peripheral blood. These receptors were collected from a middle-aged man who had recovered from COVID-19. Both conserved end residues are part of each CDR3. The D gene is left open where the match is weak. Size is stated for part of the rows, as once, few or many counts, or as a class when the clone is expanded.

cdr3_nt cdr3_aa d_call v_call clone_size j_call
TGTGCCAGCAGTTTAGGGCCTGACAGGGCCAACAACTATGGCTACACCTTC CASSLGPDRANNYGYTF TRBD1 TRBV27 - TRBJ1-2
TGCGCCAGCAAAGGGGATTTCGGACGGCCGAGCACAGATACGCAGTATTTT CASKGDFGRPSTDTQYF - TRBV5-1 - TRBJ2-3
TGTGCCAGCAGTTACACAACGGGGGGGGAGCCCGCAGATACGCAGTATTTT CASSYTTGGEPADTQYF TRBD2 TRBV6-2/TRBV6-3 - TRBJ2-3
TGTGCCAGCAGCTTAATAACCCATCGCAAGAGAGAGACCCAGTACTTC CASSLITHRKRETQYF - TRBV7-9 - TRBJ2-5
TGTGCCAGTAGGCGGGGGATTTGGGACTATGGCTACACCTTC CASRRGIWDYGYTF - TRBV19 - TRBJ1-2
TGTGCCAGCTCACCCGGGGGGCCCCCCTCCTACGAGCAGTACTTC CASSPGGPPSYEQYF - TRBV18 - TRBJ2-7
TGTGCCATCAGTGAAGGAGAGTTCAATGAAAAACTGTTTTTT CAISEGEFNEKLFF - TRBV10-3 - TRBJ1-4
TGTGCCAGCAGTGAAATCCTAGCGGGAGGGACCAGCTCCTACAATGAGCAGTTCTTC CASSEILAGGTSSYNEQFF TRBD2 TRBV6-1 - TRBJ2-1
TGTGCCAGGAACTATGGACAGGCGAACTATGGCTACACCTTC CARNYGQANYGYTF TRBD1 TRBV6-8 - TRBJ1-2
TGCGCCAGCAGCCCGACGGGGGGCTATGGCTACACCTTC CASSPTGGYGYTF - TRBV5-1 - TRBJ1-2
TGTGCCAGCAGCAAAAGTTTAAGGACAGGGGAAAACATTCAGTACTTC CASSKSLRTGENIQYF - TRBV21-1 - TRBJ2-4
TGTGCCAGTAGCCCCACGCCGGTAAACTATGGCTACACCTTC CASSPTPVNYGYTF - TRBV19 - TRBJ1-2
TGTGCCAGTAGTATACGGACAGGGGGCGTGGGTGAAGCTTTCTTT CASSIRTGGVGEAFF TRBD1 TRBV19 - TRBJ1-1
TGTGCCAGCAGCGTAGGAGCGGGGAATGGTCTCTACGAGCAGTACTTC CASSVGAGNGLYEQYF TRBD2 TRBV9 - TRBJ2-7
TGTGCCAGCAGTCAGTACTATGGCTACACCTTC CASSQYYGYTF - TRBV2 once TRBJ1-2
TGTGCCAGCAGCTTAGATAGGTCGGCAGGCACTGAAGCTTTCTTT CASSLDRSAGTEAFF - TRBV11-2 - TRBJ1-1
TGTGCCAGCAGCCCCGATGGGGCCTGGCAGTACTTC CASSPDGAWQYF - TRBV3-1/TRBV3-2 few TRBJ2-7
TGTGCCAGCAGTTACTCGACAAACAATGAGCAGTTCTTC CASSYSTNNEQFF - TRBV6-5 - TRBJ2-1
TGCGCCAGCAGCCAAGTCCCGGGACAGGGGGCCAGTTCACCCCTCCACTTT CASSQVPGQGASSPLHF TRBD1 TRBV4-1 few TRBJ1-6
TGTGCCAGCAGCGTAGGGCAGTCCACAGATACGCAGTATTTT CASSVGQSTDTQYF - TRBV9 - TRBJ2-3
TGTGCCAGCAGTCCGGGACTAGCGGGAGGCCGGGGCGAGCAGTACTTC CASSPGLAGGRGEQYF TRBD2 TRBV28 - TRBJ2-7
TGTGCCTTGCTAGGATTGGCCGGGGAGCTGTTTTTT CALLGLAGELFF - TRBV30 - TRBJ2-2
TGTGCCTGGGGACAGGATGAAGCTTTCTTT CAWGQDEAFF TRBD1 TRBV30 - TRBJ1-1
TGTGCCAGCAGCCTAAGACCGGGACAGGGGGCTAACAAGGGACGGGAGACCCAGTACTTC CASSLRPGQGANKGRETQYF TRBD1 TRBV7-7 - TRBJ2-5
TGTGCCAGCAGCCCCCCAGGGGGGAGGAGGGACACTGAAGCTTTCTTT CASSPPGGRRDTEAFF TRBD1 TRBV9 - TRBJ1-1
TGTGCCTGGAGTGGGCTAGCGTCCCACGAGCAGTACTTC CAWSGLASHEQYF - TRBV30 - TRBJ2-7